This is a list of T cell receptor beta chains from one sample in a study of T cells expressing NK-cell markers. TCRdb reanalyzed the 5' RACE reads and collapses them to one entry per CDR3 protein, without DNA. Its clone listing holds 300,000 or so distinct CDR3 sequences. Sequenced material: blood T cells: a sorted CD56 or NKG2C T cell subset, CD4+ or CD8+ T cells, or bulk PBMC T cells (not recorded which). The source is a woman aged 18-70 years in good health. Both conserved end residues are part of each CDR3.

TRBV19,TRBJ1-5,CASSGEGALGEPQHF
TRBV5-1,TRBJ2-3,CASSFSGTAQYF
TRBV11-2,TRBJ2-3,CASSPRTSGVTDTQYF
TRBV20-1,TRBJ2-2,CSARSDRGYTGELFF
TRBV6-1,TRBJ2-1,CASSEWGQAYNEQFF
TRBV30,TRBJ2-5,CAWTGTSGQETQYF
TRBV2,TRBJ2-1,CASSVGLYNEQFF
TRBV12-3/TRBV12-4,TRBJ2-2,CASSSRGPGELFF
TRBV30,TRBJ2-7,CAWSVMDIGEQYF
TRBV27,TRBJ1-1,CASSFNSQGNTEAFF
TRBV7-2,TRBJ1-3,CASSLGPSRGNTIYF
TRBV7-6,TRBJ2-3,CASSFRGAGNTDTQYF
TRBV28,TRBJ2-1,CASSLTRVGTIEQFF
TRBV21-1,TRBJ2-4,CASSTGVAKNIQYF
TRBV10-3,TRBJ1-5,CAISEAQPQPQHF
TRBV18,TRBJ2-2,CASSTLLASAGELFF
TRBV4-3,TRBJ1-6,CASSRTQTAGNSPLHF
TRBV5-5,TRBJ1-1,CASSLAGGPEAFF
TRBV7-3,TRBJ2-1,CASSLQGYKPNEQFF
TRBV20-1,TRBJ2-5,CSARDRSRERETQYF
TRBV27,TRBJ2-1,CASRNQPTNEQFF
TRBV20-1,TRBJ1-5,CSASRDREYHPQHF
TRBV20-1,TRBJ2-1,CSAFQGRGANEQFF
TRBV10-3,TRBJ2-1,CAITRLAGTYNEQFF
TRBV7-8,TRBJ2-5,CASSLDGEIQETQYF
TRBV7-2,TRBJ2-5,CASSYGLAGPQETQYF
TRBV3-1,TRBJ1-4,CASSERGRSAKNEKLFF
TRBV15,TRBJ1-1,CATSRDHPERNTEAFF
TRBV30,TRBJ2-3,CARSTGYTDTQYF
TRBV7-9,TRBJ2-1,CASSFAGNSNEQFF
TRBV20-1,TRBJ2-3,CSRTRDHPPLVSDTQYF
TRBV4-2,TRBJ2-5,CASSQGTGVRQTQYF
TRBV20-1,TRBJ2-6,CSARGDFSLNVLTF
TRBV10-3,TRBJ2-1,CAIRAGTNLDNEQFF
TRBV4-2,TRBJ2-3,CASSQDITDTQYF
TRBV5-1,TRBJ1-5,CASSRLGGQPQHF
TRBV20-1,TRBJ2-7,CSASKGPAVSEQYF
TRBV7-9,TRBJ1-2,CASSLAVRGHGYTF
TRBV10-3,TRBJ1-1,CAITRTGSTEAFF
TRBV20-1,TRBJ1-1,CSAIPWDRGMSTEAFF
TRBV15,TRBJ2-7,CATSRDLGASEQYF
TRBV12-3/TRBV12-4,TRBJ2-7,CASSLQGFYEQYF
TRBV15,TRBJ1-6,CATSRDKDNSPLHF
TRBV27,TRBJ2-1,CASSSSGSHNEQFF
TRBV29-1,TRBJ1-2,CSVATGGRANYGYTF
TRBV6-5,TRBJ2-3,CASSWAHKLPGDTQYF
TRBV12-3/TRBV12-4,TRBJ2-7,CASSLGTRPYEQYF
TRBV12-3/TRBV12-4,TRBJ2-5,CASRDRTSGGTRETQYF
TRBV20-1,TRBJ1-6,CSARSGQTLHF
TRBV20-1,TRBJ2-7,CSAKQGPSYEQYF
TRBV12-3/TRBV12-4,TRBJ2-5,CASSYNRVGETQYF
TRBV20-1,TRBJ1-1,CSASLRYTEAFF
TRBV29-1,TRBJ2-1,CSVDPGAIDEQFF
TRBV20-1,TRBJ2-1,CSARAGDGDFSYNEQFF
TRBV11-2,TRBJ2-1,CASSSPGGSPSSYNEQFF
TRBV5-1,TRBJ2-2,CASSLIERSTGELFF
TRBV6-4,TRBJ2-3,CASSDRAGLLDTQYF
TRBV5-1,TRBJ1-1,CASSVGQLMNTEAFF
TRBV12-3/TRBV12-4,TRBJ1-2,CASRGLATNYGYTF
TRBV10-3,TRBJ2-5,CAIRRGETQYF